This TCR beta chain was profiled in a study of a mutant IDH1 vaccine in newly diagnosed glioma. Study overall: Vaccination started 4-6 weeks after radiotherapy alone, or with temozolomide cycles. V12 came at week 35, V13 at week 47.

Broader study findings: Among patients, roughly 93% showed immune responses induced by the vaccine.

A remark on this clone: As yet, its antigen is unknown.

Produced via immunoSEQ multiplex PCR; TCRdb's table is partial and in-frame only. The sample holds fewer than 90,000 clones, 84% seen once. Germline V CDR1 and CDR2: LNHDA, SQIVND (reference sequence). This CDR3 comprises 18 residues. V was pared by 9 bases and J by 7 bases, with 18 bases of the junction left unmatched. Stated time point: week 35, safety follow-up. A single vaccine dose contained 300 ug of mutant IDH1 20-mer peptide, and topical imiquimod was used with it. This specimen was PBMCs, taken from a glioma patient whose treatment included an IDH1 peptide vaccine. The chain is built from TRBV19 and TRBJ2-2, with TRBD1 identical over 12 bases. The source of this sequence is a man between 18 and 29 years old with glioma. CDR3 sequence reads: CASKLGPGTGGFGGELFF. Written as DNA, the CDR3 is TGTGCCAGCAAATTGGGTCCCGGGACAGGGGGCTTTGGCGGGGAGCTGTTTTTT.